This T cell receptor (beta chain) was retrieved from a study of cytomegalovirus exposure and HLA in healthy donors. General study points: In a later analysis, DRB1 alleles had the most associated TCRs; HLA-C alleles the fewest. Owing to their indistinguishability, certain V segments, notably TRBV6-2 and TRBV6-3, were excluded.

Regarding this clone: Its specificity is not known.

Primers for the PCR totalled 60 Vbeta and 13 Jbeta. Profiled with immunoSEQ multiplex PCR; TCRdb holds only in-frame clones, not every one. The sample yields a few hundred thousand clones, about three quarters seen once. V lost 6 bases to trimming and J lost 8 bases; unmatched junction nucleotides: 11. This CDR3 is 14 amino acids long. Germline values: CDR1 MDHEN, CDR2 SYDVKM. Specimen: PBMCs. The chain links TRBV28 to TRBJ1-2, with 8 bases fitting TRBD1. The receptor's source is a woman aged 60 to 75 in good health and CMV-seropositive. In DNA, the CDR3 is TGTGCCAGCAGCCCATCCGACAGGGGACAAGGCTACACCTTC. Protein sequence: CASSPSDRGQGYTF.